Sequencing of this TCR beta chain was carried out in a study of blood T cells in healthy people across ages. Study-wide findings and caveats: Naive and antigen-experienced cells were not separated, limiting conclusive comparison. The study found more naive CD4+ cells and higher diversity in long-lived than aged donors. Diversity estimates drawn from one million T cells were deemed underestimates.

Through a sample-barcoded 5' primer and a J-beta primer mix, a second PCR was run for roughly 7 to 12 cycles. Each cDNA molecule received a tag from a template-switch adaptor that had 12 random nucleotides. One entry per CDR3 protein results from TCRdb running MiXCR on the 5' RACE reads. The sample shows roughly 900,000 distinct CDR3 sequences, 40% to 60% of them seen only once. This clonotype was counted between two and nine times. As yet, its antigen is unknown. CDR1 and CDR2 from the germline V gene are SGHDT and YYEEEE. The ends lost 4 bases at V and 4 bases at J; junction bases unmatched: 6. The CDR3 totals 14 residues.

V is TRBV5-6 and J is TRBJ1-1, with 8 positions matching TRBD1. Sequencing was done on a sample of blood. This TCR derives from a man aged 25 to 40 in good health. The CDR3 DNA follows: TGTGCCAGCAGCCCAGGGGGCGGCGGCACTGAAGCTTTCTTT. It codes for CASSPGGGGTEAFF. Variable domain in full (rest from reference TRBV5-6 and TRBJ1-1): DAGVTQSPTHLIKTRGQQVTLRCSPKSGHDTVSWYQQALGQGPQFIFQYYEEEERQRGNFPDRFSGHQFPNYSSELNVNALLLGDSALYLCASSPGGGGTEAFFGQGTRLTVV.